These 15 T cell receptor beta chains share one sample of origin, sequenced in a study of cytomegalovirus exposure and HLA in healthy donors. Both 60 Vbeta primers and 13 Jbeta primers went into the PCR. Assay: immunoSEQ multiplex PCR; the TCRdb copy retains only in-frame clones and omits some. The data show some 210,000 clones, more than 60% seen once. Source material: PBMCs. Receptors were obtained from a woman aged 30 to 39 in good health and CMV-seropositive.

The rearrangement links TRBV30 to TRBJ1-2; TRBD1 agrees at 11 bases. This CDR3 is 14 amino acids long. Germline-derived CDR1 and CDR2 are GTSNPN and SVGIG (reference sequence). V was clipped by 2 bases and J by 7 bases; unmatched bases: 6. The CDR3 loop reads CAWSTGQGAGGYTF. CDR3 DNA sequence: TGTGCCTGGAGTACTGGACAGGGGGCAGGTGGCTACACCTTC.

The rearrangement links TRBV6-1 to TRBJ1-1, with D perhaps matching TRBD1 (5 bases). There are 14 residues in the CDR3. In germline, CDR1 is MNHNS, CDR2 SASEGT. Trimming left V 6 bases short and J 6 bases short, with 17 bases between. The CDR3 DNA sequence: TGTGCCAGCAGCGTATTAAGGGGCATGGCTGAAGCTTTCTTT. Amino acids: CASSVLRGMAEAFF.

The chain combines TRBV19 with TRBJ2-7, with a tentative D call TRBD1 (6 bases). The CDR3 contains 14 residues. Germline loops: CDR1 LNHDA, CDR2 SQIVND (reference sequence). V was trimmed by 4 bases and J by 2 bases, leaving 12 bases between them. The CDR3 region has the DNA TGTGCCAGTAGTAGCTCAGGGGATCCCTACGAGCAGTACTTC. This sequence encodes CASSSSGDPYEQYF.

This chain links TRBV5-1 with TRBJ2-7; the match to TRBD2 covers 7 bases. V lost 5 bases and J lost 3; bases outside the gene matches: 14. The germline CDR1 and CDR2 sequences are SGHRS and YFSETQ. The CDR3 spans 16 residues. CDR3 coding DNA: TGCGCCAGCAGTCAAACCCTAAGCGGGGCTAGCTACGAGCAGTACTTC. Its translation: CASSQTLSGASYEQYF. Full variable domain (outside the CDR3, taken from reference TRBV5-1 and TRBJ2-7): KAGVTQTPRYLIKTRGQQVTLSCSPISGHRSVSWYQQTPGQGLQFLFEYFSETQRNKGNFPGRFSGRQFSNSRSEMNVSTLELGDSALYLCASSQTLSGASYEQYFGPGTRLTVT.

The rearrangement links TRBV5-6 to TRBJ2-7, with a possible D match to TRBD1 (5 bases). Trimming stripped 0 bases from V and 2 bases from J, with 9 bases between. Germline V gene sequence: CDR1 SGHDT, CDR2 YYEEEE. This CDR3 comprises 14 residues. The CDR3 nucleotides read TGTGCCAGCAGCTTGGATGTGACAGCCTACGAGCAGTACTTC. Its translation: CASSLDVTAYEQYF.

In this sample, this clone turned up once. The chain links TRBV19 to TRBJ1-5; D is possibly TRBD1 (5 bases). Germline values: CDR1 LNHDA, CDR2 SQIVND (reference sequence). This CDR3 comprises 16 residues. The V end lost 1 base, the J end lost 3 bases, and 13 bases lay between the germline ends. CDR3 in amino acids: CASSIVPGQPNQPQHF. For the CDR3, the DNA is TGTGCCAGTAGTATAGTGCCAGGGCAACCCAATCAGCCCCAGCATTTT.

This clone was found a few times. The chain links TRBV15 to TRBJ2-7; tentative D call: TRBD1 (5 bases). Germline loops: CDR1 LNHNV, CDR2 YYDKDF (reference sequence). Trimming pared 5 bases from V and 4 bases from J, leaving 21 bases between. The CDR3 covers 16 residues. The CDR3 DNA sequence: TGTGCCACCAGCGGGGTGGTTTGGGGCGGTAGGTACGAGCAGTACTTC. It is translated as CATSGVVWGGRYEQYF.

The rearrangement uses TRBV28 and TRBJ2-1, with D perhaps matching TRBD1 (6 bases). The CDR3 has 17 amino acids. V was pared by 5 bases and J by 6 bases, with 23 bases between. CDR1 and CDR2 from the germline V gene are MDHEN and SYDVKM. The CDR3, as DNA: TGTGCCAGCAGTCCATCGTCAGGGGTCAGTATGGCCAATGAGCAGTTCTTC. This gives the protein CASSPSSGVSMANEQFF. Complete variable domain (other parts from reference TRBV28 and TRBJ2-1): DVKVTQSSRYLVKRTGEKVFLECVQDMDHENMFWYRQDPGLGLRLIYFSYDVKMKEKGDIPEGYSVSREKKERFSLILESASTNQTSMYLCASSPSSGVSMANEQFFGPGTRLTVL.

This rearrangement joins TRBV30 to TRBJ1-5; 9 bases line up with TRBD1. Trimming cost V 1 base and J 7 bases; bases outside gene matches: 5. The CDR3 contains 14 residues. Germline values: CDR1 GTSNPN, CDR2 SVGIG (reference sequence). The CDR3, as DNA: TGTGCCTGGAGTGCCGGGACAGGGATCCAGCCCCAGCATTTT. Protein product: CAWSAGTGIQPQHF. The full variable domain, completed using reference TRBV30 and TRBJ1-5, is SQTIHQWPATLVQPVGSPLSLECTVEGTSNPNLYWYRQAAGRGLQLLFYSVGIGQISSEVPQNLSASRPQDRQFILSSKKLLLSDSGFYLCAWSAGTGIQPQHFGDGTRLSIL.

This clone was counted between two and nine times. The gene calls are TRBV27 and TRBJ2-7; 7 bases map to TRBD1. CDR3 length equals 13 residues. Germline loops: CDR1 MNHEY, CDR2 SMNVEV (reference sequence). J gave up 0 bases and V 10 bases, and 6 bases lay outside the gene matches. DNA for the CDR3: TGTGCCACCTTTGGACAGGACTCCTACGAGCAGTACTTC. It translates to CATFGQDSYEQYF.

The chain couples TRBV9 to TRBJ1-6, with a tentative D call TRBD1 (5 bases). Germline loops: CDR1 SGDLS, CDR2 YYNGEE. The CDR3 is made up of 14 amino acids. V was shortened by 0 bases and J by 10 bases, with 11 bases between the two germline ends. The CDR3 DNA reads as TGTGCCAGCAGCGTAGTTGGGGGAGGCTCACCCCTCCACTTT. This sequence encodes CASSVVGGGSPLHF.

The CDR3 is CASSDGGAGNQPQHF. The CDR3 coding sequence is TGCGCCAGCAGCGACGGAGGGGCGGGCAATCAGCCCCAGCATTTT. The rearrangement links TRBV5-1 to TRBJ1-5; D may be TRBD1 (5 bases). This CDR3 spans 15 amino acids. V was shortened by 4 bases and J by 2 bases, with 13 bases between the two germline ends. Germline CDR1 reads SGHRS; CDR2 reads YFSETQ.

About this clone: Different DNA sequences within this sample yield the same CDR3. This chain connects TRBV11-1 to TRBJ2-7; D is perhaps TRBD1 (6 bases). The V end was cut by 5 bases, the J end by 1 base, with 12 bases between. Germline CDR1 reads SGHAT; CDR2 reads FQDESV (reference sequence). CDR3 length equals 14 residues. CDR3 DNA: TGTGCCAGCAGCCTCACAGGGAGTTCCTACGAGCAGTACTTC. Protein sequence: CASSLTGSSYEQYF.

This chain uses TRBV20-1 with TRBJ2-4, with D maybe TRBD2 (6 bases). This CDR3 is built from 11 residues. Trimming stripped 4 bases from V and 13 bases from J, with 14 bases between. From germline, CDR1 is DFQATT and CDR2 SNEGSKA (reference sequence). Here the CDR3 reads CSANRESLQYF. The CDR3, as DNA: TGCAGTGCTAACCGGGAGTCATTACAGTACTTC.

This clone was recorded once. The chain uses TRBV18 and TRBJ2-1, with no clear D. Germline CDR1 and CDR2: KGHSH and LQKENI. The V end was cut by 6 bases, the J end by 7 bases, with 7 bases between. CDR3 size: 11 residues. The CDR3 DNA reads TGTGCCAGCTCGAGCGCGAATGAGCAGTTCTTC. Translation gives CASSSANEQFF.